These 32 T cell receptor beta chains share one sample of origin, sequenced in a study of long-term antiretroviral therapy in people with HIV. They ran version v3.0 of the immunoSEQ assay at survey level. The repertoire was sequenced with immunoSEQ multiplex PCR; TCRdb's copy has only in-frame clones and lacks some. The data show roughly 25,000 clones, 85% seen once. The input for sequencing was unsorted PBMCs, taken 2.3 years after starting antiretroviral therapy. The receptors were sampled from a man aged 35-49 years with HIV.

The V gene is TRBV5-4, the J gene TRBJ2-3; TRBD2 agrees at 9 bases. The CDR3 is 15 amino acids. With 3 bases clipped from V and 4 bases from J, the junction kept 6 bases outside the gene matches. Germline-derived CDR1 and CDR2 are SGHNT and YYREEE (reference sequence). The CDR3 region has the DNA TGTGCCAGCAGCTATGAGACTAGCGGCTCAGATACGCAGTATTTT. This encodes CASSYETSGSDTQYF.

The CDR3 is CASSTTGGDGYTF. CDR3 nucleotides: TGTGCCAGTAGTACCACAGGGGGCGATGGCTACACCTTC. The chain couples TRBV19 to TRBJ1-2; TRBD1 matches at 9 bases. J gave up 6 bases and V 4 bases, and 3 bases lay outside the gene matches. Germline values: CDR1 LNHDA, CDR2 SQIVND (reference sequence). This CDR3 is built from 13 residues. Combining the CDR3 with reference TRBV19 and TRBJ1-2 gives the whole variable domain DGGITQSPKYLFRKEGQNVTLSCEQNLNHDAMYWYRQDPGQGLRLIYYSQIVNDFQKGDIAEGYSVSREKKESFPLTVTSAQKNPTAFYLCASSTTGGDGYTFGSGTRLTVV.

The chain employs TRBV28 and TRBJ2-1; D gene ambiguous. The CDR3 has 14 amino acids. The V gene lost 11 bases and the J gene lost 0 bases, with 14 bases spanning the gap. CDR1 is MDHEN, CDR2 SYDVKM, per germline. As DNA, the CDR3 is TGTGCCTCCTTGGATACAAGCTCCTACAATGAGCAGTTCTTC. Translation: CASLDTSSYNEQFF. The complete variable domain, with remaining parts taken from reference TRBV28 and TRBJ2-1, reads DVKVTQSSRYLVKRTGEKVFLECVQDMDHENMFWYRQDPGLGLRLIYFSYDVKMKEKGDIPEGYSVSREKKERFSLILESASTNQTSMYLCASLDTSSYNEQFFGPGTRLTVL.

The genes are TRBV7-9 and TRBJ2-3, with D perhaps matching TRBD1 (5 bases). The germline gives CDR1 SEHNR, CDR2 FQNEAQ (reference sequence). This CDR3 has 16 amino acids. V was pared by 5 bases and J by 4 bases, with 19 bases between. In DNA, the CDR3 is TGTGCCAGCAGCCCGAAAGTTATGGGGCACCCAGATACGCAGTATTTT. It specifies CASSPKVMGHPDTQYF.

The CDR3: CASSYSWGGNEQFF. The CDR3 DNA reads TGTGCCAGCAGTTACTCTTGGGGCGGTAATGAGCAGTTCTTC. The V gene is TRBV6-6, the J gene TRBJ2-1; weak D call: TRBD1 (5 bases). Germline-derived CDR1 and CDR2 are MNHNY and SVGAGI (reference sequence). The CDR3 consists of 14 residues. V dropped 0 bases and J dropped 7 bases, with 10 bases sitting between them.

The chain combines TRBV9 with TRBJ2-3; TRBD1 matches at 8 bases. The length of the CDR3 is 17 residues. V trimming: 3 bases; J trimming: 0 bases; junction bases outside the gene matches: 9. CDR1 SGDLS and CDR2 YYNGEE come from the germline V gene. CDR3: CASSADRQGISTDTQYF. The CDR3 nucleotides read TGTGCCAGCAGCGCGGACCGACAGGGGATTAGCACAGATACGCAGTATTTT.

This clone has a single count. The chain has TRBV5-1 and TRBJ2-2; TRBD2 matches 11 bases. This CDR3 is 15 amino acids long. Germline CDR1 reads SGHRS; CDR2 reads YFSETQ. Trimming at V came to 2 bases and at J to 3 bases, leaving 0 bases not matched to a gene. CDR3 DNA: TGCGCCAGCAGCTTACTAGCGGGAGACACCGGGGAGCTGTTTTTT. Protein: CASSLLAGDTGELFF.

The genes are TRBV7-8 and TRBJ2-2; no definite D call. The V and J ends lost 7 bases and 2 bases respectively, with 11 bases between them. This CDR3 spans 14 amino acids. Germline V gene lookup returns CDR1 SGHVS and CDR2 FQNEAQ. This CDR3 reads CASTLSGNTGELFF. CDR3 sequence (DNA): TGTGCCAGCACCCTCTCGGGTAACACCGGGGAGCTGTTTTTT.

The chain is built from TRBV6-6 and TRBJ2-7; D is perhaps TRBD1 (5 bases). CDR3 length: 14 residues. V shed 2 bases and J shed 0 bases, with 8 bases lying between them. The V gene's germline CDR1 is MNHNY and CDR2 SVGAGI (reference sequence). CDR3 coding DNA: TGTGCCAGCAGTTACGGGGCCTACTCCTACGAGCAGTACTTC. It encodes CASSYGAYSYEQYF.

This clone was counted a single time. V usage is TRBV19 and J usage is TRBJ1-5, with TRBD1 matching 8 bases. Germline values: CDR1 LNHDA, CDR2 SQIVND (reference sequence). With 3 bases clipped from V and 6 bases from J, the junction kept 1 base outside the gene matches. The CDR3 contains 13 residues. The CDR3 coding sequence is TGTGCCAGTAGTATCGACAGGGGTCAGCCCCAGCATTTT. It encodes CASSIDRGQPQHF.

This sequence joins TRBV14 and TRBJ2-7; 7 positions match TRBD1. CDR1 is SGHDN and CDR2 is FVKESK in the germline V gene. The CDR3 loop spans 15 amino acids. J gave up 6 bases and V 1 base, and 9 bases lay outside the gene matches. The CDR3: CASSQVHRGWGEQYF. CDR3 coding DNA: TGTGCCAGCAGCCAAGTACACAGGGGTTGGGGCGAGCAGTACTTC.

This clone has just a few counts. V and J are TRBV6-1 and TRBJ1-4, with D maybe TRBD1 (5 bases). There are 15 residues in the CDR3. Germline V gene sequence: CDR1 MNHNS, CDR2 SASEGT. Trimming took 5 bases from V and 4 from J, leaving 14 bases between them. The CDR3 DNA sequence: TGTGCCAGCAGTCCCCGGGACGGGAGTAATGAAAAACTGTTTTTT. Its protein is CASSPRDGSNEKLFF.

The chain carries TRBV27 and TRBJ2-3; the match to TRBD1 covers 9 bases. Germline V CDR1 and CDR2: MNHEY, SMNVEV (reference sequence). This CDR3 comprises 15 residues. V shed 5 bases, J shed 4 bases, and the junction held 7 bases outside the gene matches. The CDR3 protein is CASSPGTGISDTQYF. The DNA of the CDR3 is TGTGCCAGCAGTCCAGGGACAGGGATATCAGATACGCAGTATTTT.

The chain has TRBV29-1 and TRBJ1-6; 10 positions match TRBD1. CDR3 length equals 13 residues. Germline-derived CDR1 and CDR2 are SQVTM and ANQGSEA. V trimming: 5 bases; J trimming: 7 bases; junction bases outside the gene matches: 2. The DNA for the CDR3 is TGCAGCGTTAGGACAGGGGGAAATTCACCCCTCCACTTT. This codes for CSVRTGGNSPLHF.

CDR3 bases: TGTGCCAGCAGCCAAGATATTTGGGATTACGAGCAGTACTTC. This translates into CASSQDIWDYEQYF. The rearrangement joins TRBV14 to TRBJ2-7; D ambiguous. Germline values: CDR1 SGHDN, CDR2 FVKESK. The CDR3 is 14 amino acids. Trimming took 0 bases from V and 4 from J, leaving 10 bases between them.

Written as DNA, the CDR3 is TGCGCCAGCTCACAGGGGGGTACCTACGAGCAGTACTTC. Translated: CASSQGGTYEQYF. The J gene is TRBJ2-7, the V gene TRBV10-1; 8 nucleotides align to TRBD1. CDR3 size: 13 residues. The germline V gene encodes CDR1 WNHNN and CDR2 SYGVQD (reference sequence). V gave up 8 bases and J gave up 2 bases; unmatched junction bases: 5.

The chain employs TRBV2 and TRBJ2-4; 16 nucleotides match TRBD2. The CDR3 length is 18 residues. With 6 bases clipped from V and 0 bases from J, the junction kept 5 bases outside the gene matches. The germline V gene encodes CDR1 SNHLY and CDR2 FYNNEI. CDR3: CASRPGLAGGIAKNIQYF. CDR3 nucleotides: TGTGCCAGCAGGCCGGGACTAGCGGGGGGGATAGCCAAAAACATTCAGTACTTC.

V gene TRBV19 combines with J gene TRBJ1-5, with D perhaps TRBD1 (6 bases). Germline-derived CDR1 and CDR2 are LNHDA and SQIVND (reference sequence). The CDR3 sequence is 15 residues long. V was pared by 5 bases and J by 6 bases, with 17 bases between. The CDR3 loop reads CASSQVGGGRQPQHF. The DNA for the CDR3 is TGTGCCAGTAGTCAAGTGGGAGGGGGGCGTCAGCCCCAGCATTTT.

This clone is medium-sized. V gene TRBV7-9 combines with J gene TRBJ2-1, with TRBD2 matching over 7 bases. The V gene's germline CDR1 is SEHNR and CDR2 FQNEAQ (reference sequence). After removal of 6 bases from V and 1 base from J, the junction contained 6 bases not matched to a gene. The CDR3 is 15 residues long. DNA for the CDR3: TGTGCCAGCAGGGTTAGCGGGTCATCCTACAATGAGCAGTTCTTC. Its protein is CASRVSGSSYNEQFF.

The chain joins TRBV7-3 to TRBJ2-1, with 7 bases aligning to TRBD1. Trimming took 5 bases from V and 1 from J; bases not matched to a gene: 8. The CDR3 has 16 residues. Germline lookup yields CDR1 SGHTA and CDR2 FQGTGA. The CDR3: CASSPDRVESYNEQFF. The CDR3 DNA reads TGTGCCAGCAGCCCCGACAGGGTTGAGTCCTACAATGAGCAGTTCTTC.

V is TRBV27 and J is TRBJ2-2, with 7 bases lining up with TRBD2. Germline assignment: CDR1 MNHEY and CDR2 SMNVEV (reference sequence). The CDR3 totals 16 residues. Trimming took 5 bases from V and 0 from J; bases not matched to a gene: 6. In nucleotides, the CDR3 is TGTGCCAGCAGTCCCTTTGGGAGGGCGAACACCGGGGAGCTGTTTTTT. It encodes CASSPFGRANTGELFF.

The V call is TRBV20-1, the J call TRBJ2-1; possibly TRBD1 or TRBD2 for D (5 bases each). The CDR3 runs 11 residues. V lost 8 bases and J lost 10, with 15 bases in between. From germline, CDR1 is DFQATT and CDR2 SNEGSKA (reference sequence). The CDR3 region is CSTYRGLEQFF. In DNA form, the CDR3 reads TGCAGTACCTACCGGGGCTTGGAGCAGTTCTTC.

This clone was seen once. This rearrangement joins TRBV6-5 to TRBJ2-5; D perhaps matches TRBD1 (6 bases). The end of the DNA is better explained by TRBJ2-7, so the J call may be wrong. CDR3 size: 16 residues. Germline CDR1 is MNHEY and CDR2 is SVGAGI. CDR3 DNA sequence: TGTGCCAGCAGTTACGGTCGAGCAGGGGAGTTGTTCGAGCAGTACTTC. Its protein product is CASSYGRAGELFEQYF.

The genes are TRBV15 and TRBJ2-2; the D gene could be TRBD1 or TRBD2 (7 bases each). Trimming left V 1 base short and J 5 bases short, with 11 bases between. The CDR3 sequence is 15 residues long. Germline V CDR1 and CDR2: LNHNV, YYDKDF (reference sequence). The CDR3 coding sequence is TGTGCCACCAGCAGAGGCCAGGGGGGGACCGGGGAGCTGTTTTTT. Amino acid sequence: CATSRGQGGTGELFF.

The rearrangement uses TRBV5-8 and TRBJ2-6, with 7 bases identical to TRBD1. J was trimmed by 1 base and V by 2 bases; bases with no gene match: 15. The CDR3 runs to 20 residues. The V gene's germline CDR1 is SGHTS and CDR2 YDEGEE. The CDR3 nucleotides are TGTGCCAGCAGCTTTGGGCCCAAGAGACAGGGTAGGTCTGGGGCCAACGTCCTGACTTTC. It codes for CASSFGPKRQGRSGANVLTF.

This chain joins TRBV29-1 and TRBJ2-7; TRBD2 matches at 8 bases. The CDR3 extends over 14 amino acids. The trim removed 4 bases at V and 4 bases at J, leaving 9 bases unmatched. The germline V gene has CDR1 SQVTM and CDR2 ANQGSEA. DNA for the CDR3: TGCAGCGTTGGGGGGGGACTAGGGACTTACGAGCAGTACTTC. It specifies CSVGGGLGTYEQYF.

This chain connects TRBV9 to TRBJ2-7, with 9 bases that match TRBD1. The length of the CDR3 is 14 residues. V shed 0 bases, J shed 3 bases, and the junction held 1 base outside the gene matches. Per the germline V gene, CDR1 is SGDLS and CDR2 is YYNGEE. The CDR3 nucleotides are TGTGCCAGCAGCGTAGCGGGACAGGGCTACGAGCAGTACTTC. Residues: CASSVAGQGYEQYF.

V gene TRBV7-3 combines with J gene TRBJ2-3; possibly TRBD1 or TRBD2 for D (5 bases each). The germline V and J ends were trimmed by 4 bases and 2 bases, with 10 bases remaining between them. Germline V lookup: CDR1 SGHTA, CDR2 FQGTGA. This CDR3 region has 14 residues. This chain's CDR3 is CASSSSGATDTQYF. The CDR3 DNA sequence: TGTGCCAGCAGCTCGTCCGGGGCCACAGATACGCAGTATTTT. Filled out from reference TRBV7-3 and TRBJ2-3, the complete variable domain reads GAGVSQTPSNKVTEKGKYVELRCDPISGHTALYWYRQSLGQGPEFLIYFQGTGAADDSGLPNDRFFAVRPEGSVSTLKIQRTERGDSAVYLCASSSSGATDTQYFGPGTRLTVL.

The chain uses TRBV7-9 and TRBJ2-1; unclear D gene. This CDR3 is 17 amino acids long. The V gene lost 4 bases and the J gene lost 0 bases, with 16 bases spanning the gap. Germline CDR1 is SEHNR and CDR2 is FQNEAQ (reference sequence). CDR3: CASSSIQVTSSYNEQFF. DNA for the CDR3: TGTGCCAGCAGCTCGATCCAGGTTACCAGCTCCTACAATGAGCAGTTCTTC.

This chain connects TRBV19 to TRBJ2-2; D perhaps matches TRBD2 (6 bases). Germline V CDR1 and CDR2: LNHDA, SQIVND (reference sequence). The V gene lost 5 bases and the J gene lost 4 bases, with 14 bases spanning the gap. There are 15 residues in the CDR3. The CDR3 nucleotides read TGTGCCAGTAGTGTGGGGACTGCGCCCACCGGGGAGCTGTTTTTT. As protein: CASSVGTAPTGELFF.

V is TRBV12-5 and J is TRBJ1-5; possible D gene TRBD1, 5 bases. The germline V gene has CDR1 LGHNT and CDR2 FRNRAP. The CDR3 sequence is 13 residues long. Trimming took off 3 bases at V and 7 bases at J, with 10 bases between the two ends. The CDR3 nucleotides read TGTGCTAGTGGTTTTGGGGGACGGCAGCCCCAGCATTTT. Translation gives CASGFGGRQPQHF.

V and J are TRBV14 and TRBJ1-1; 7 bases line up with TRBD1. CDR3 length equals 14 residues. Trimming removed 4 bases from V and 7 bases from J; junction bases left unmatched: 9. CDR1 is SGHDN and CDR2 is FVKESK in the germline V gene. The CDR3 loop reads CASSLSQGGNEAFF. DNA for the CDR3: TGTGCCAGCAGCCTATCGCAGGGGGGAAATGAAGCTTTCTTT.